The rows below give T cell receptor beta chains drawn from one sample of a study of cytomegalovirus exposure and HLA in healthy donors. Data came from immunoSEQ multiplex PCR; TCRdb stores just in-frame clones and leaves some out. Of about 130,000 clones in the sample, roughly four fifths were seen once. The sample comprised PBMCs. The receptors derive from a boy between 2 and 10 years old in good health and CMV-seronegative. Each CDR3 is given with its conserved first and last residue. Each record gives: V gene, clone size, J gene, D gene, CDR3 protein, CDR3 DNA. A D gene is named only where the DNA matches it firmly. Part of the rows lack a size; the others show once, few, many or a class for expanded clones.

v_call: TRBV7-9
clone_size: -
j_call: TRBJ1-2
d_call: -
cdr3_aa: CASSLEGDFYGYTF
cdr3_nt: TGTGCCAGCAGCTTAGAAGGAGACTTCTATGGCTACACCTTC

v_call: TRBV6-1
clone_size: -
j_call: TRBJ1-2
d_call: -
cdr3_aa: CASSEAAHYGYTF
cdr3_nt: TGTGCCAGCAGTGAAGCGGCACACTATGGCTACACCTTC

v_call: TRBV6-5
clone_size: -
j_call: TRBJ1-4
d_call: TRBD1
cdr3_aa: CASSTGAANEKLFF
cdr3_nt: TGTGCCAGCAGCACAGGGGCAGCTAATGAAAAACTGTTTTTT

v_call: TRBV6-4
clone_size: few
j_call: TRBJ2-1
d_call: -
cdr3_aa: CASSDSRASDEQFF
cdr3_nt: TGTGCCAGCAGTGACTCGAGAGCTTCGGATGAGCAGTTCTTC

v_call: TRBV5-1
clone_size: once
j_call: TRBJ2-2
d_call: -
cdr3_aa: CASSDLPDRRTGELFF
cdr3_nt: TGCGCCAGCAGCGATCTCCCGGACAGAAGAACCGGGGAGCTGTTTTTT

v_call: TRBV7-2
clone_size: -
j_call: TRBJ2-1
d_call: TRBD2
cdr3_aa: CASSAGTSGGGSAFF
cdr3_nt: TGTGCCAGCAGCGCGGGGACTAGCGGGGGTGGCTCCGCGTTCTTC

v_call: TRBV30
clone_size: few
j_call: TRBJ1-1
d_call: -
cdr3_aa: CAWSNMRNTEAFF
cdr3_nt: TGTGCCTGGAGTAATATGAGGAACACTGAAGCTTTCTTT

v_call: TRBV4-1
clone_size: -
j_call: TRBJ2-7
d_call: TRBD1
cdr3_aa: CASSQRGQGSYEQYF
cdr3_nt: TGCGCCAGCAGCCAAAGGGGACAGGGGTCCTACGAGCAGTACTTC

v_call: TRBV7-8
clone_size: -
j_call: TRBJ2-5
d_call: TRBD1
cdr3_aa: CASSSGGETQYF
cdr3_nt: TGTGCCAGCAGCTCAGGGGGAGAGACCCAGTACTTC

v_call: TRBV9
clone_size: once
j_call: TRBJ2-1
d_call: -
cdr3_aa: CASSVAGNEQFF
cdr3_nt: TGTGCCAGCAGCGTAGCGGGCAATGAGCAGTTCTTC

v_call: TRBV5-6
clone_size: -
j_call: TRBJ2-2
d_call: -
cdr3_aa: CASSRRNSGELFF
cdr3_nt: TGTGCCAGCAGCCGTAGGAACAGCGGGGAGCTGTTTTTT

v_call: TRBV7-2
clone_size: -
j_call: TRBJ1-2
d_call: -
cdr3_aa: CASSHEDKNYGYTF
cdr3_nt: TGTGCCAGCAGCCATGAGGACAAAAACTATGGCTACACCTTC

v_call: TRBV19
clone_size: -
j_call: TRBJ1-1
d_call: TRBD1
cdr3_aa: CASEQGAGTEAFF
cdr3_nt: TGTGCCAGTGAGCAGGGGGCTGGTACAGAAGCTTTCTTT

v_call: TRBV2
clone_size: -
j_call: TRBJ2-5
d_call: TRBD2
cdr3_aa: CASRGGGGQETQYF
cdr3_nt: TGTGCCAGCAGGGGAGGCGGGGGTCAGGAGACCCAGTACTTC

v_call: TRBV20-1
clone_size: -
j_call: TRBJ1-1
d_call: TRBD1
cdr3_aa: CSGGQATEAFF
cdr3_nt: TGCAGCGGGGGACAGGCCACTGAAGCTTTCTTT

v_call: TRBV5-3
clone_size: -
j_call: TRBJ1-1
d_call: -
cdr3_aa: CARSLGRGVGKGAFF
cdr3_nt: TGTGCCAGAAGCTTAGGACGGGGGGTGGGTAAAGGAGCTTTCTTT

v_call: TRBV6-1
clone_size: -
j_call: TRBJ2-1
d_call: TRBD2
cdr3_aa: CASREGLAINEQFF
cdr3_nt: TGTGCCAGCAGGGAAGGACTAGCGATCAATGAGCAGTTCTTC

v_call: TRBV11-3
clone_size: -
j_call: TRBJ2-1
d_call: -
cdr3_aa: CASSLGASEGYNEQFF
cdr3_nt: TGTGCCAGCAGCTTAGGGGCTAGCGAGGGGTACAATGAGCAGTTCTTC

v_call: TRBV5-5
clone_size: once
j_call: TRBJ1-1
d_call: TRBD1
cdr3_aa: CASSFRGQGTEAFF
cdr3_nt: TGTGCCAGCAGCTTCAGGGGACAGGGGACTGAAGCTTTCTTT

v_call: TRBV6-6
clone_size: -
j_call: TRBJ1-5
d_call: TRBD1
cdr3_aa: CASSSSDRAQHF
cdr3_nt: TGTGCCAGCAGTTCGTCCGACAGGGCCCAGCATTTT

v_call: TRBV10-3
clone_size: -
j_call: TRBJ2-1
d_call: TRBD2
cdr3_aa: CAISGGLAVSYNEQFF
cdr3_nt: TGTGCCATCAGTGGGGGACTAGCGGTCTCCTACAATGAGCAGTTCTTC

v_call: TRBV27
clone_size: few
j_call: TRBJ1-2
d_call: TRBD1
cdr3_aa: CASSFSPDRVGGYTF
cdr3_nt: TGTGCCAGCAGTTTTTCTCCGGACAGGGTGGGAGGCTACACCTTC

v_call: TRBV12-5
clone_size: -
j_call: TRBJ2-7
d_call: -
cdr3_aa: CASGSGLRGRSEQYF
cdr3_nt: TGTGCTAGTGGTTCGGGACTAAGGGGGAGGAGCGAGCAGTACTTC

v_call: TRBV5-1
clone_size: few
j_call: TRBJ2-3
d_call: -
cdr3_aa: CASSHGQPFTDTQYF
cdr3_nt: TGCGCCAGCAGCCACGGACAGCCCTTCACAGATACGCAGTATTTT

v_call: TRBV7-9
clone_size: few
j_call: TRBJ2-7
d_call: -
cdr3_aa: CASSFGRGAYF
cdr3_nt: -

v_call: TRBV5-1
clone_size: once
j_call: TRBJ2-3
d_call: TRBD2
cdr3_aa: CASSYENGRATDTQYF
cdr3_nt: TGCGCCAGCAGCTATGAGAACGGGAGGGCCACAGATACGCAGTATTTT

v_call: TRBV20-1
clone_size: once
j_call: TRBJ1-1
d_call: -
cdr3_aa: CRTGNTEAFF
cdr3_nt: TGCAGGACGGGGAACACTGAAGCTTTCTTT

v_call: TRBV6-1
clone_size: -
j_call: TRBJ2-2
d_call: TRBD1
cdr3_aa: CASSGQGSIPNTGELFF
cdr3_nt: TGTGCCAGCAGTGGACAGGGGAGCATCCCGAACACCGGGGAGCTGTTTTTT

v_call: TRBV15
clone_size: -
j_call: TRBJ1-1
d_call: -
cdr3_aa: CATSSENTEAFF
cdr3_nt: TGTGCCACCAGTTCAGAGAACACTGAAGCTTTCTTT

v_call: TRBV2
clone_size: -
j_call: TRBJ1-2
d_call: TRBD1
cdr3_aa: CASSMTGVINYGYTF
cdr3_nt: TGTGCCAGCAGCATGACAGGGGTCATTAACTATGGCTACACCTTC

v_call: TRBV9
clone_size: -
j_call: TRBJ2-5
d_call: -
cdr3_aa: CASSPKWVLQETQYF
cdr3_nt: TGTGCCAGCAGCCCCAAATGGGTACTACAAGAGACCCAGTACTTC

v_call: TRBV19
clone_size: -
j_call: TRBJ1-2
d_call: -
cdr3_aa: CASSFRGWSGYTF
cdr3_nt: TGTGCCAGTAGCTTTAGGGGCTGGAGTGGCTACACCTTC

v_call: TRBV6-5
clone_size: -
j_call: TRBJ2-4
d_call: TRBD2
cdr3_aa: CASSYSGGLAGIQYF
cdr3_nt: TGTGCCAGCAGTTACTCGGGGGGACTAGCTGGCATTCAGTACTTC

v_call: TRBV4-3
clone_size: -
j_call: TRBJ1-4
d_call: -
cdr3_aa: CASSQIRREGAEKLFF
cdr3_nt: TGCGCCAGCAGCCAGATCCGGCGGGAGGGTGCTGAAAAACTGTTTTTT

v_call: TRBV2
clone_size: -
j_call: TRBJ2-1
d_call: TRBD1
cdr3_aa: CASSDMGQEQFF
cdr3_nt: TGTGCCAGCAGTGATATGGGACAGGAGCAGTTCTTC

v_call: TRBV29-1
clone_size: -
j_call: TRBJ2-2
d_call: -
cdr3_aa: CSVSPGHSTGELFF
cdr3_nt: TGCAGCGTCTCACCGGGACACTCCACCGGGGAGCTGTTTTTT

v_call: TRBV7-2
clone_size: -
j_call: TRBJ2-1
d_call: TRBD2
cdr3_aa: CASSPGLAVVGEQFF
cdr3_nt: TGTGCCAGCAGCCCTGGACTAGCGGTGGTGGGTGAGCAGTTCTTC

v_call: TRBV2
clone_size: -
j_call: TRBJ2-1
d_call: TRBD2
cdr3_aa: CASSEALPSSGSLYNEQFF
cdr3_nt: TGTGCCAGCAGTGAAGCGCTCCCCTCTAGCGGGAGTCTCTACAATGAGCAGTTCTTC

v_call: TRBV19
clone_size: once
j_call: TRBJ2-1
d_call: -
cdr3_aa: CASSIDQGPYNEQFF
cdr3_nt: TGTGCCAGTAGTATAGACCAGGGCCCCTACAATGAGCAGTTCTTC

v_call: TRBV6-6
clone_size: -
j_call: TRBJ1-2
d_call: -
cdr3_aa: CASSEIGTPSGYTF
cdr3_nt: TGTGCCAGCAGCGAGATCGGGACTCCCAGCGGCTACACCTTC

v_call: TRBV5-1
clone_size: -
j_call: TRBJ1-5
d_call: TRBD1
cdr3_aa: CASSLRQGDQPQHF
cdr3_nt: TGCGCCAGCAGCTTGAGGCAGGGGGATCAGCCCCAGCATTTT

v_call: TRBV6-4
clone_size: -
j_call: TRBJ2-5
d_call: -
cdr3_aa: CASSEGPAETQYF
cdr3_nt: TGTGCCAGCAGTGAGGGCCCGGCAGAGACCCAGTACTTC

v_call: TRBV13
clone_size: -
j_call: TRBJ2-3
d_call: -
cdr3_aa: CASSLYNGALSGTDTQYF
cdr3_nt: TGTGCCAGCAGCTTATACAATGGAGCCTTGAGCGGCACAGATACGCAGTATTTT

v_call: TRBV4-2
clone_size: -
j_call: TRBJ1-6
d_call: TRBD1
cdr3_aa: CASSLTGGANSPLHF
cdr3_nt: TGTGCCAGCAGCCTAACAGGGGGCGCGAATTCACCCCTCCACTTT

v_call: TRBV27
clone_size: -
j_call: TRBJ1-3
d_call: -
cdr3_aa: CASSPRSSGNTIYF
cdr3_nt: TGTGCCAGCAGCCCGAGATCCTCTGGAAACACCATATATTTT

v_call: TRBV29-1
clone_size: -
j_call: TRBJ1-2
d_call: -
cdr3_aa: CSVSTAGSYGYTF
cdr3_nt: TGCAGCGTTTCGACGGCGGGGAGCTATGGCTACACCTTC

v_call: TRBV13
clone_size: -
j_call: TRBJ2-2
d_call: -
cdr3_aa: CASSSYKLAPNGTGELFF
cdr3_nt: TGTGCCAGCAGCTCTTATAAGTTAGCGCCCAACGGAACCGGGGAGCTGTTTTTT

v_call: TRBV7-8
clone_size: -
j_call: TRBJ2-3
d_call: TRBD2
cdr3_aa: CASRQTSGGAITDTQYF
cdr3_nt: TGTGCCAGCAGACAGACTAGCGGGGGGGCTATCACAGATACGCAGTATTTT